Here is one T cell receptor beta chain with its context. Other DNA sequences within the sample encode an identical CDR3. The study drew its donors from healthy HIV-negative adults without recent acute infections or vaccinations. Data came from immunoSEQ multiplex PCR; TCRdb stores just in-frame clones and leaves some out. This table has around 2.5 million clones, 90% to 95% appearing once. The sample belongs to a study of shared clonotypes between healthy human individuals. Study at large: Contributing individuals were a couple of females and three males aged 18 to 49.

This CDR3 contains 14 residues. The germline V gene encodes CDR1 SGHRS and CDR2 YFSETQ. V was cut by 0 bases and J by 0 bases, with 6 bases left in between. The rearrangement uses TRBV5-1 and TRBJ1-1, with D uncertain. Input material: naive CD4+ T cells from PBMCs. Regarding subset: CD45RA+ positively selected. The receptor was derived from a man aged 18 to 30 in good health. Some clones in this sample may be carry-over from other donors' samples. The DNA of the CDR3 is TGCGCCAGCAGCTTGGCCAGGATGAACACTGAAGCTTTCTTT. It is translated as CASSLARMNTEAFF.